This note documents a single T cell receptor beta chain sequence. In the study's own analysis: Reference gene primer amplification in the assay estimated nucleated cell counts. The method was immunoSEQ multiplex PCR; TCRdb's version includes in-frame clones alone and lacks a portion of them. V and J calls and clone size are as listed in that table; D and trimming were resolved from the DNA. The profile shows 160,000 or so clones, 90% of them singletons. These data belong to a study of blood T cell repertoires in COVID-19. Overall study context: Researchers got acute and convalescent COVID-19 samples from the United States, Italy and Spain. Sources were T cells, B-cell-depleted T cells, or PBMCs; the material itself was cDNA or gDNA.

CDR1 and CDR2 (germline): LGHDT, YNNKEL (reference sequence). The CDR3 consists of 13 residues. Deletions cut 3 bases from V and 1 base from J, with 7 bases between. This sequence was found in a man between 60 and 75 years old with active or convalescent COVID-19. The chain employs TRBV3-1 (or the pseudogene TRBV3-2) and TRBJ2-7, with unresolved D. Sequencing used peripheral blood. The CDR3 is CASSHSRSYEQYF. The CDR3 DNA reads TGTGCCAGCAGCCACTCTCGTTCCTACGAGCAGTACTTC.